This T cell receptor (beta chain) stems from a study of OX40 agonist ivuxolimab in advanced cancers. Repertoires were generated with immunoSEQ multiplex PCR, while TCRdb's copy carries only in-frame clones and drops some. This sample has tens of thousands of clones; roughly 84% occur once, and the top ten carry around an eighth. CDR3 length equals 20 residues. J was trimmed by 3 bases and V by 7 bases; bases with no gene match: 29. Looked up from germline, CDR1 is GTSNPN and CDR2 is SVGIG (reference sequence). The rearrangement uses TRBV30 and TRBJ1-2; TRBD1 matches at 7 bases. The source of this sequence is an adult with an advanced solid tumor such as melanoma, head and neck, liver or kidney cancer. The input for sequencing was CD4+ or CD8+ T cells sorted from blood, taken in a trial of the OX40 agonist ivuxolimab. The chain's CDR3 is CASRGGSAGVRGTEYYGYTF. The DNA of the CDR3 is TGTGCCTCCCGGGGGGGGTCAGCTGGAGTTCGAGGGACAGAATACTATGGCTACACCTTC.